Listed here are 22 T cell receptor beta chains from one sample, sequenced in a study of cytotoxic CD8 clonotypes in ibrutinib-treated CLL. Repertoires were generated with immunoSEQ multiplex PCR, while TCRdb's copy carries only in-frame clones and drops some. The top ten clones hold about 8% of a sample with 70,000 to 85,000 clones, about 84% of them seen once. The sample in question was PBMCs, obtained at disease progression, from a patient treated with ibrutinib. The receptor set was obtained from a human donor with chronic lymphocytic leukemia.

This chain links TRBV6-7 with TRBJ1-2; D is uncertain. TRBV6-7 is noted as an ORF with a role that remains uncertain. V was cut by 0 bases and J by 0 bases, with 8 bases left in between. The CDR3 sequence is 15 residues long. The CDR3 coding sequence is TGTGCCAGCAGTTACTCCAGCCTGGCTAACTATGGCTACACCTTC. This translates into CASSYSSLANYGYTF.

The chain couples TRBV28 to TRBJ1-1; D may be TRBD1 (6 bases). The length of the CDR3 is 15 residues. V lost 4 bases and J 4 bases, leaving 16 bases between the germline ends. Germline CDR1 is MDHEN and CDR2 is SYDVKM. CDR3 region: CASSSNREWGTEAFF. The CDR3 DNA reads TGTGCCAGCAGTTCCAACAGGGAGTGGGGCACTGAAGCTTTCTTT.

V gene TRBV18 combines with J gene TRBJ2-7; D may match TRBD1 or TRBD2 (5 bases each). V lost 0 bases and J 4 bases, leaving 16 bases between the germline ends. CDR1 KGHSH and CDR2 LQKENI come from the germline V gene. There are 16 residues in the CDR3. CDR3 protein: CASSPPSGQYRYEQYF. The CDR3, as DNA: TGTGCCAGCTCACCACCGTCGGGGCAGTATAGGTACGAGCAGTACTTC. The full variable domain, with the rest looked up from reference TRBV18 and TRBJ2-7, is NAGVMQNPRHLVRRRGQEARLRCSPMKGHSHVYWYRQLPEEGLKFMVYLQKENIIDESGMPKERFSAEFPKEGPSILRIQQVVRGDSAAYFCASSPPSGQYRYEQYFGPGTRLTVT.

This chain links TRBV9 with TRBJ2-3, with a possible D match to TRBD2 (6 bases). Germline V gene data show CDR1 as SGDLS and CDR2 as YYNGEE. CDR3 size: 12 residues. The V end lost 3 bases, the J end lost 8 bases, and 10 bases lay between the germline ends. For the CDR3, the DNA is TGTGCCAGCAGCGATGCGGGGAGTACGCAGTATTTT. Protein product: CASSDAGSTQYF.

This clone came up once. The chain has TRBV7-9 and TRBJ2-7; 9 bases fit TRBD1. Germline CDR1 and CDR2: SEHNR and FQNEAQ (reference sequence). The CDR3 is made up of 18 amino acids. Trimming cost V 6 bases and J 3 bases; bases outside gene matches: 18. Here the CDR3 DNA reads TGTGCCAGCAGTTCCACCCCCGGGACAGGGAATTGGAACTACGAGCAGTACTTC. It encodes CASSSTPGTGNWNYEQYF.

CDR3 protein: CASSLDERTSLGYTF. The CDR3 DNA reads as TGTGCCAGCAGCTTAGACGAGCGGACTTCCCTTGGCTACACCTTC. The chain employs TRBV7-6 and TRBJ1-2; D is ambiguous. Trimming took off 1 base at V and 7 bases at J, with 16 bases between the two ends. The CDR3 is 15 amino acids. Germline values: CDR1 SGHVS, CDR2 FNYEAQ.

The CDR3 loop reads CASSQPGTGIYEQYF. In DNA, the CDR3 is TGCGCCAGCAGCCAACCCGGGACAGGGATTTACGAGCAGTACTTC. This sequence joins TRBV4-1 and TRBJ2-7; the match to TRBD1 covers 9 bases. V lost 2 bases and J lost 4; bases outside the gene matches: 6. The CDR3 sequence is 15 residues long. Looked up from germline, CDR1 is MGHRA and CDR2 is YSYEKL.

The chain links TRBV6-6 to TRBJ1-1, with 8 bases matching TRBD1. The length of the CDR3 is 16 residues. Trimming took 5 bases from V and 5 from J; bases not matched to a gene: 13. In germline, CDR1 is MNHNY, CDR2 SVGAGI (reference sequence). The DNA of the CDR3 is TGTGCCAGCAGTCAAAGGACAGGGAATCGTGGAACTGAAGCTTTCTTT. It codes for CASSQRTGNRGTEAFF.

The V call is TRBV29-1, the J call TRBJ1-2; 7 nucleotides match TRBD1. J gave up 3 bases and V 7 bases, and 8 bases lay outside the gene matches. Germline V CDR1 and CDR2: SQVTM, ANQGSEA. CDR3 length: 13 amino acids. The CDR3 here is CSDAGGSYYGYTF. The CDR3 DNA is TGCAGCGACGCAGGGGGGTCTTACTATGGCTACACCTTC.

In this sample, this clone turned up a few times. CDR3 sequence reads: CASSSGTYTNSYEQYF. Here the CDR3 DNA reads TGTGCCAGCAGCTCGGGGACCTACACCAATTCCTACGAGCAGTACTTC. The chain couples TRBV13 to TRBJ2-7; either TRBD1 or TRBD2 may supply D (5 bases each). V dropped 4 bases and J dropped 1 base, with 17 bases sitting between them. This CDR3 contains 16 residues. Germline assignment: CDR1 PRHDT and CDR2 FYEKMQ (reference sequence).

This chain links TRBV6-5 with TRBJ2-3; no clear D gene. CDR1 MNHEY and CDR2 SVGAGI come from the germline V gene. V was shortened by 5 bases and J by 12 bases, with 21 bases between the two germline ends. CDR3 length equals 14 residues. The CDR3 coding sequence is TGTGCCAGCAGTACAATAACACCGGTACTATTCCAGTATTTT. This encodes CASSTITPVLFQYF.

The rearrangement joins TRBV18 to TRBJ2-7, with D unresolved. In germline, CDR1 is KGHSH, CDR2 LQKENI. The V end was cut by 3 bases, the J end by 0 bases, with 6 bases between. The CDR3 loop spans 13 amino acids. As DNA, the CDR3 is TGTGCCAGCTCACCGGCGAGCTCCTACGAGCAGTACTTC. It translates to CASSPASSYEQYF.

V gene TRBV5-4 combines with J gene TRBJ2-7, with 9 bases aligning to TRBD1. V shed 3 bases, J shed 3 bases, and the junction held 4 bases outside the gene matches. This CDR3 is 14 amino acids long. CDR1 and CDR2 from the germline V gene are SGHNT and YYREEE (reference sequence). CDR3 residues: CASSWGTGSYEQYF. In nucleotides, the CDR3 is TGTGCCAGCAGCTGGGGGACAGGGAGCTACGAGCAGTACTTC.

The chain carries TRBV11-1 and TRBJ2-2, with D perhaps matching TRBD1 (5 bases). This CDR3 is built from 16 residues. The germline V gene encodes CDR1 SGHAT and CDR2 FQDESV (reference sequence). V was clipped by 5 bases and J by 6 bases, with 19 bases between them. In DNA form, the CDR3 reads TGTGCCAGCAGCCCTAGGGGTGGGTCCAGGGCCGGGGAGCTGTTTTTT. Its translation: CASSPRGGSRAGELFF. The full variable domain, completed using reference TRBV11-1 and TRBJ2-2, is EAEVAQSPRYKITEKSQAVAFWCDPISGHATLYWYRQILGQGPELLVQFQDESVVDDSQLPKDRFSAERLKGVDSTLKIQPAELGDSAMYLCASSPRGGSRAGELFFGEGSRLTVL.

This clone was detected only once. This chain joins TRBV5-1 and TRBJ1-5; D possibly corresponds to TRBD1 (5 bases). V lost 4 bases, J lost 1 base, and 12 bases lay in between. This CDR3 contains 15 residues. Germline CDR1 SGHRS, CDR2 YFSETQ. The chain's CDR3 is CASSPTGGSNQPQHF. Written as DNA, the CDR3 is TGCGCCAGCAGCCCCACTGGGGGGAGCAATCAGCCCCAGCATTTT.

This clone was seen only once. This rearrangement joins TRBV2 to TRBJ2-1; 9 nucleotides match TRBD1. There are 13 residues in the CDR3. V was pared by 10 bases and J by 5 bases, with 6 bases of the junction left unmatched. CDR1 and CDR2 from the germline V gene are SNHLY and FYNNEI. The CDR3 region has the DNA TGTGCCACCGGGACAGGGCTTGACAATGAGCAGTTCTTC. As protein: CATGTGLDNEQFF.

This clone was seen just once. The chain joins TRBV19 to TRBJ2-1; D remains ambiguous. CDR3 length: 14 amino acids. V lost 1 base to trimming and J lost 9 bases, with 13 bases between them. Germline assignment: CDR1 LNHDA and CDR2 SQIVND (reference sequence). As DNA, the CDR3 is TGTGCCAGTAGTATAGGGTTTCTGGCAGGTGAGCAGTTCTTC. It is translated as CASSIGFLAGEQFF.

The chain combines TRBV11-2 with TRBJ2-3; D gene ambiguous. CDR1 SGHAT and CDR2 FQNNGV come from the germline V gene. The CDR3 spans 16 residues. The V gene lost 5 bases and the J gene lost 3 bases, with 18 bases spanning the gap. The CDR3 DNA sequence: TGTGCCAGCAGCCCAGGATTTAGTCATCGGACAGATACGCAGTATTTT. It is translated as CASSPGFSHRTDTQYF.

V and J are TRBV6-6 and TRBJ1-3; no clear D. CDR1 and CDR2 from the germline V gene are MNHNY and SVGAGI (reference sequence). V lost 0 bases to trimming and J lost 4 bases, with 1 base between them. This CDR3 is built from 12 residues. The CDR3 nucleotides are TGTGCCAGCAGTTACTCCGGAAACACCATATATTTT. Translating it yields CASSYSGNTIYF.

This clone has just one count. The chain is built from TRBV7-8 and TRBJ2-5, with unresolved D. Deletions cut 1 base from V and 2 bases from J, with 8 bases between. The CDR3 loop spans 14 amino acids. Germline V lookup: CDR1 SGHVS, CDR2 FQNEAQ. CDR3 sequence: CASSLGAVQETQYF. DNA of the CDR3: TGTGCCAGCAGCTTAGGGGCAGTTCAAGAGACCCAGTACTTC.

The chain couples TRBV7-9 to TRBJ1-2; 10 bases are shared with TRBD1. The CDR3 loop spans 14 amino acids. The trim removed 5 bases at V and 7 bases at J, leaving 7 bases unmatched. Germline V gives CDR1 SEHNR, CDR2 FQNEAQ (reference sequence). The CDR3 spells CASSPTTGGSGYTF. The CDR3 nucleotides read TGTGCCAGCAGCCCAACGACAGGGGGCTCTGGCTACACCTTC.

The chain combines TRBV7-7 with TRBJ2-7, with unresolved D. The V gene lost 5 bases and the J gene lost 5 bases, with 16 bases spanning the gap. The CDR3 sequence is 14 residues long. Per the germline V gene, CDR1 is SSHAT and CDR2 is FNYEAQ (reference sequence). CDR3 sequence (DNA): TGTGCCAGCAGCCTTGACCGACTTTCCGACGAGCAGTACTTC. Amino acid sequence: CASSLDRLSDEQYF. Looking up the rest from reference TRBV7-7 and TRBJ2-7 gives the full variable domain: GAGVSQSPRYKVTKRGQDVTLRCDPISSHATLYWYQQALGQGPEFLTYFNYEAQPDKSGLPSDRFSAERPEGSISTLTIQRTEQRDSAMYRCASSLDRLSDEQYFGPGTRLTVT.